This T cell receptor (beta chain) was sequenced in a study of blood T cell repertoires in COVID-19. Across the whole study: Material from acute and convalescent COVID-19 was sourced from the United States, Italy and Spain. PBMCs, B-cell-depleted T cells, or T cells provided the cDNA or gDNA that made up the material.

The CDR3 loop spans 19 amino acids. The V gene lost 5 bases and the J gene lost 0 bases, with 20 bases spanning the gap. The germline gives CDR1 SEHNR, CDR2 FQNEAQ (reference sequence). Under the authors' procedure: Amplification of reference gene primers was used by the study to estimate nucleated cell counts. Sequencing used immunoSEQ multiplex PCR; TCRdb keeps in-frame clones, though not all of them. The DNA was the basis for D and trimming; V, J and clone size are from that table. Of around 230,000 clones listed, 84% are singletons. Sequenced input: peripheral blood. The rearrangement joins TRBV7-9 to TRBJ1-6, with D possibly being TRBD1 (5 bases). The sequence came from a man in his forties who had recovered from COVID-19. This chain's CDR3 is CASSPQVGGLASYNSPLHF. In DNA, the CDR3 is TGTGCCAGCAGCCCACAGGTTGGGGGGTTGGCCTCCTATAATTCACCCCTCCACTTT.